Included here is one T cell receptor beta chain sequence, with context. These data originate in a study of T cell changes during pregnancy in multiple sclerosis. Per germline, CDR1 SEHNR and CDR2 FQNEAQ (reference sequence). This CDR3 spans 15 amino acids. Trimming took off 6 bases at V and 4 bases at J, with 13 bases between the two ends. This table comes from immunoSEQ multiplex PCR, and its TCRdb copy is limited to in-frame clones, with some not included. The sample has under 85,000 clones, about 95% seen once; the top ten hold 0.45% to 0.7%. The chain has TRBV7-9 and TRBJ2-6; D is uncertain. The sample consisted of peripheral blood, taken in the third trimester of pregnancy. The TCR was taken from a female donor with multiple sclerosis, enrolled in a pregnancy study. The CDR3 DNA reads as TGTGCCAGCAGTCGCCCTAGTGGGGGGGCCAACGTCCTGACTTTC. This gives the protein CASSRPSGGANVLTF.